These 25 T cell receptor beta chains were sequenced from one sample in a study of cytomegalovirus exposure and HLA in healthy donors. Both 60 Vbeta primers and 13 Jbeta primers went into the PCR. Generated by immunoSEQ multiplex PCR, the TCRdb table keeps only in-frame clones and is missing some. The data contain about 110,000 clones, roughly four fifths of them singletons. Sequenced material: PBMCs. The receptors were gathered from a young man in good health and CMV-seropositive.

V gene TRBV5-6 combines with J gene TRBJ2-3, with D tentatively TRBD2 (6 bases). Trimming took off 4 bases at V and 5 bases at J, with 17 bases between the two ends. Per germline, CDR1 SGHDT and CDR2 YYEEEE. The CDR3 extends over 15 amino acids. CDR3 in DNA: TGTGCCAGCAGCCCGGGACTGTCTAGAGGAGATACGCAGTATTTT. Encoded protein: CASSPGLSRGDTQYF.

CDR3 loop: CASSLIGLAGPASTDTQYF. CDR3 sequence (DNA): TGTGCCAGCAGCCTTATAGGACTAGCGGGACCCGCTAGCACAGATACGCAGTATTTT. The chain couples TRBV7-2 to TRBJ2-3; 12 bases are a match to TRBD2. The CDR3 runs 19 residues. The junction had 12 bases not matched to a gene; V was cut back by 5 bases and J by 0 bases. Per germline, CDR1 SGHTA and CDR2 FQGNSA.

The chain joins TRBV2 to TRBJ2-7, with TRBD1 as a possible D gene (6 bases). The germline CDR1 and CDR2 sequences are SNHLY and FYNNEI. The CDR3 spans 14 residues. V was clipped by 7 bases and J by 0 bases, with 13 bases between them. The CDR3 region has the DNA TGTGCCAGCATGAAGGGGGTGAGCTCCTACGAGCAGTACTTC. It encodes CASMKGVSSYEQYF.

The chain uses TRBV2 and TRBJ1-2; D might be TRBD1 (6 bases). The CDR3 sequence is 14 residues long. V was pared by 5 bases and J by 8 bases, with 18 bases between. Germline values: CDR1 SNHLY, CDR2 FYNNEI. In nucleotides, the CDR3 is TGTGCCAGCAGTCAACAGGGCTATATGAGCGGCTACACCTTC. This sequence encodes CASSQQGYMSGYTF.

The table lists this clone with a few counts. The chain uses TRBV9 and TRBJ1-3, with D possibly TRBD1 on 5 matching bases. The CDR3 has 14 residues. Germline CDR1 is SGDLS and CDR2 is YYNGEE. Trimming shortened V by 0 bases and J by 3 bases, and 7 bases separated the two germline ends. The CDR3 sequence: CASSVAGFGNTIYF. CDR3 coding DNA: TGTGCCAGCAGCGTAGCAGGGTTTGGAAACACCATATATTTT.

The chain is built from TRBV5-1 and TRBJ2-7; 8 nucleotides line up with TRBD1. CDR1 and CDR2 from the germline V gene are SGHRS and YFSETQ. J was trimmed by 9 bases and V by 2 bases; bases with no gene match: 7. The CDR3 has 13 residues. The CDR3 DNA reads as TGCGCCAGCAGCTTCGGACAGGGAGGTGGGCAGTACTTC. This translates into CASSFGQGGGQYF.

The chain recombines TRBV19 with TRBJ2-1, with TRBD1 identical over 9 bases. This CDR3 is 14 amino acids long. Germline V gene lookup returns CDR1 LNHDA and CDR2 SQIVND (reference sequence). Losses at the gene ends were 8 bases for V and 3 bases for J; bases not matched to a gene: 5. The CDR3 region has the DNA TGTGCCAGTTTGGACAGGGGAAACTACAATGAGCAGTTCTTC. Translation gives CASLDRGNYNEQFF. Supplemented by reference TRBV19 and TRBJ2-1, the full variable domain reads DGGITQSPKYLFRKEGQNVTLSCEQNLNHDAMYWYRQDPGQGLRLIYYSQIVNDFQKGDIAEGYSVSREKKESFPLTVTSAQKNPTAFYLCASLDRGNYNEQFFGPGTRLTVL.

Worth noting for this clone: One junction end disagrees with the germline gene, perhaps due to a read error. The chain is built from TRBV7-9 and TRBJ2-3, with D possibly TRBD2 on 5 matching bases. The CDR3 has 15 amino acids. Germline CDR1 is SEHNR and CDR2 is FQNEAQ (reference sequence). CDR3 nucleotides: TGTTCCAGCAGCTTAGGCTCGGGATCCACAGATACGCAGTATTTT. Its protein is CSSSLGSGSTDTQYF.

The rearrangement joins TRBV6-1 to TRBJ1-6; 9 bases line up with TRBD1. Unmatched junction bases numbered 12, after V lost 4 bases and J lost 5 bases. The CDR3 loop spans 18 amino acids. The germline CDR1 and CDR2 sequences are MNHNS and SASEGT. The CDR3 here is CASSGRTGAIPDNSPLHF. CDR3 coding DNA: TGTGCCAGCAGTGGTAGGACAGGGGCAATTCCCGATAATTCACCCCTCCACTTT.

The chain employs TRBV27 and TRBJ1-1; a possible D gene is TRBD1 (6 bases). CDR1 and CDR2 (germline): MNHEY, SMNVEV (reference sequence). V was trimmed by 5 bases and J by 5 bases, leaving 15 bases between them. This CDR3 spans 14 amino acids. The CDR3 bases are TGTGCCAGCAGTCCTCAGGGGAGAGGGACTGAAGCTTTCTTT. Translation gives CASSPQGRGTEAFF.

V is TRBV6-6 and J is TRBJ1-5; 10 bases agree with TRBD1. Trimming removed 6 bases from V and 5 bases from J; junction bases left unmatched: 4. Per the germline V gene, CDR1 is MNHNY and CDR2 is SVGAGI (reference sequence). The CDR3 is 14 amino acids. The CDR3, as DNA: TGTGCCAGCAGCTCCGACAGGGGGCATCAGCCCCAGCATTTT. Amino acids: CASSSDRGHQPQHF.

The chain couples TRBV28 to TRBJ1-2; 8 nucleotides match TRBD1. Germline trimming cut 10 bases from V and 3 bases from J; bases unmatched to any gene: 10. CDR1 is MDHEN and CDR2 is SYDVKM in the germline V gene. This CDR3 is built from 14 residues. The CDR3 spells CATENRGYDYGYTF. In DNA form, the CDR3 reads TGTGCCACCGAGAACAGGGGGTATGACTATGGCTACACCTTC.

The J gene is TRBJ2-6, the V gene TRBV5-1; D uncertain. This CDR3 spans 16 amino acids. Germline V gene lookup returns CDR1 SGHRS and CDR2 YFSETQ. V was trimmed by 4 bases and J by 0 bases, leaving 11 bases between them. CDR3 coding DNA: TGCGCCAGCAGCCTCCAACATGACTCTGGGGCCAACGTCCTGACTTTC. It specifies CASSLQHDSGANVLTF.

The chain employs TRBV7-9 and TRBJ2-7, with 9 bases that match TRBD1. Looked up from germline, CDR1 is SEHNR and CDR2 is FQNEAQ (reference sequence). Trimming took 5 bases from V and 4 from J; bases not matched to a gene: 6. The CDR3 is 14 amino acids. CDR3 DNA sequence: TGTGCCAGCAGCATCGGACAGGGGATATACGAGCAGTACTTC. Translated: CASSIGQGIYEQYF.

This clone was recorded only once. The chain joins TRBV28 to TRBJ2-3; no firm D call. V lost 2 bases to trimming and J lost 2 bases, with 8 bases between them. Germline V gene lookup returns CDR1 MDHEN and CDR2 SYDVKM. The CDR3 spans 14 residues. The DNA of the CDR3 is TGTGCCAGCAGTTTACGAGGTCTCACAGATACGCAGTATTTT. Translated: CASSLRGLTDTQYF. Variable domain in full (rest from reference TRBV28 and TRBJ2-3): DVKVTQSSRYLVKRTGEKVFLECVQDMDHENMFWYRQDPGLGLRLIYFSYDVKMKEKGDIPEGYSVSREKKERFSLILESASTNQTSMYLCASSLRGLTDTQYFGPGTRLTVL.

V is TRBV7-9 and J is TRBJ1-2; 7 nucleotides line up with TRBD1. V shed 3 bases and J 5 bases; nucleotides not matched to a gene: 15. The CDR3 totals 17 residues. Germline V gene lookup returns CDR1 SEHNR and CDR2 FQNEAQ (reference sequence). CDR3 coding DNA: TGTGCCAGCAGCTTGGCTTCTTCGTGGACAGGCGATTATGGCTACACCTTC. Translating gives CASSLASSWTGDYGYTF.

This clone was recorded only once. This chain uses TRBV5-8 with TRBJ2-7, with 10 bases identical to TRBD2. V shed 0 bases, J shed 0 bases, and the junction held 6 bases outside the gene matches. The germline CDR1 and CDR2 sequences are SGHTS and YDEGEE. CDR3 size: 17 residues. CDR3 amino acids: CASSLGLTSGNSYEQYV. In DNA, the CDR3 is TGTGCCAGCAGCTTGGGCCTAACTAGCGGGAACTCCTACGAGCAGTACGTC.

The DNA of the CDR3 is TGTGCCAGCAGTTTAAGTGGGCAGGCAACCTACGAGCAGTACTTC. Amino acids: CASSLSGQATYEQYF. The chain recombines TRBV28 with TRBJ2-7; D not resolved. Germline V gives CDR1 MDHEN, CDR2 SYDVKM. Trimming cost V 2 bases and J 2 bases, with 13 bases left between them. The CDR3 runs 15 residues.

A remark on this clone: The same CDR3 can be traced to other DNA sequences in this sample. V gene TRBV5-1 combines with J gene TRBJ1-1; D is undetermined. The CDR3 length is 13 residues. Germline CDR1 is SGHRS and CDR2 is YFSETQ. Trimming removed 2 bases at V and 1 base at J, with 6 bases between. The CDR3 nucleotides read TGCGCCAGCAGCTTAGGAGAGAACACTGAAGCTTTCTTT. Protein product: CASSLGENTEAFF.

V gene TRBV25-1 combines with J gene TRBJ2-3; no clear D. Per germline, CDR1 MGHDK and CDR2 SYGVNS. CDR3 length: 14 residues. V was clipped by 3 bases and J by 9 bases, with 16 bases between them. DNA for the CDR3: TGTGCCAGCAGTGATTGGTTGCGACACAACACGCAGTATTTT. Translation: CASSDWLRHNTQYF.

This chain links TRBV5-6 with TRBJ2-5, with D possibly matching TRBD1 (6 bases). The CDR3 length is 13 residues. The germline V gene encodes CDR1 SGHDT and CDR2 YYEEEE. V gave up 5 bases and J gave up 4 bases, with 12 bases separating them. The CDR3 here is CASSTGQRETQYF. The DNA for the CDR3 is TGTGCCAGCAGTACTGGACAGAGAGAGACCCAGTACTTC.

The V call is TRBV19, the J call TRBJ2-1; 9 bases fit TRBD2. Germline V gene lookup returns CDR1 LNHDA and CDR2 SQIVND (reference sequence). With V trimmed by 4 bases and J by 0 bases, 4 bases remained unmatched. This CDR3 contains 16 residues. CDR3 protein: CASSKGLADSYNEQFF. The CDR3 region has the DNA TGTGCCAGTAGTAAGGGACTAGCAGACTCCTACAATGAGCAGTTCTTC.

This clone was detected only a few times. As DNA, the CDR3 is TGCAGCGGCCGGATAGCGGGAATCTACAATGAGCAGTTCTTC. It yields the protein CSGRIAGIYNEQFF. The rearrangement joins TRBV29-1 to TRBJ2-1, with 8 bases matching TRBD2. V lost 7 bases to trimming and J lost 3 bases; unmatched junction nucleotides: 8. CDR1 and CDR2 (germline): SQVTM, ANQGSEA. The CDR3 is 14 amino acids.

This chain connects TRBV6-1 to TRBJ2-5, with D hard to call. Matching the DNA end better, TRBJ2-7 makes the J call doubtful. CDR1 and CDR2 (germline): MNHNS, SASEGT. This CDR3 has 12 residues. CDR3: CASSSDSYEQYF. Here the CDR3 DNA reads TGTGCCAGCAGTTCCGACTCCTACGAGCAGTACTTC.

V gene TRBV2 combines with J gene TRBJ2-5, with 8 bases matching TRBD2. The trim removed 8 bases at V and 4 bases at J, leaving 6 bases unmatched. The CDR3 covers 13 residues. Germline CDR1 reads SNHLY; CDR2 reads FYNNEI. CDR3 bases: TGTGCCAGCGGGGGACTAGACGGAGAGACCCAGTACTTC. It is translated as CASGGLDGETQYF.